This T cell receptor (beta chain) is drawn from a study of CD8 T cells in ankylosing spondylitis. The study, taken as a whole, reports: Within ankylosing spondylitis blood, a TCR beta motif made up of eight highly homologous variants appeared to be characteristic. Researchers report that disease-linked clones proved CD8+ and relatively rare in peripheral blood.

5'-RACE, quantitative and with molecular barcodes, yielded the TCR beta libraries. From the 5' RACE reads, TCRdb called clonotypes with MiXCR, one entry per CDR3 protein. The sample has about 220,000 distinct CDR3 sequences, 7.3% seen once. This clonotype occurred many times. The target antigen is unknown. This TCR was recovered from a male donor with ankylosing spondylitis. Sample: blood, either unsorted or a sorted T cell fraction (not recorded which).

CDR3 region: CASRKLGGGSEKLFF. The CDR3, as DNA: TGTGCCAGCAGAAAACTCGGCGGGGGATCTGAAAAACTGTTTTTT. The chain carries TRBV2 and TRBJ1-4; TRBD1 is a possible D gene (5 bases). The ends were cut back, 6 bases at V and 7 bases at J, with 18 bases in the middle. Germline V gives CDR1 SNHLY, CDR2 FYNNEI. The CDR3 length is 15 residues.